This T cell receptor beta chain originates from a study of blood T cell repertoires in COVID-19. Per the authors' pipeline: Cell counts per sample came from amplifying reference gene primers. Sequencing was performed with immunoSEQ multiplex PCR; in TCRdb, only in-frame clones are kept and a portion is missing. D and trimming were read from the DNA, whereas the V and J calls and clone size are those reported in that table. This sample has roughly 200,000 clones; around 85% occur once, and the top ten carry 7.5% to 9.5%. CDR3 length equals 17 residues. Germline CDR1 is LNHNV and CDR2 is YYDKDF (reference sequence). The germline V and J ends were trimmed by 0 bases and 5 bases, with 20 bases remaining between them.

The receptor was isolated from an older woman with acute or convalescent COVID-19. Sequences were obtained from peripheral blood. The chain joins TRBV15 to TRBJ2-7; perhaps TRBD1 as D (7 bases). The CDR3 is CATSRDSPGGRSDEQYF. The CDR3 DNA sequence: TGTGCCACCAGCAGAGACTCACCAGGGGGGCGGTCTGACGAGCAGTACTTC. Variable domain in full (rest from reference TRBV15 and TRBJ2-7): DAMVIQNPRYQVTQFGKPVTLSCSQTLNHNVMYWYQQKSSQAPKLLFHYYDKDFNNEADTPDNFQSRRPNTSFCFLDIRSPGLGDTAMYLCATSRDSPGGRSDEQYFGPGTRLTVT.